This is a list of T cell receptor beta chains from one sample in a study of cytomegalovirus exposure and HLA in healthy donors. Libraries were prepared by immunoSEQ multiplex PCR; TCRdb keeps only in-frame clonotypes and omits some of them. The sample holds roughly 200,000 clones, roughly four fifths seen once. The sequencing sample was made of PBMCs. These receptors came from a middle-aged man in good health and CMV-seronegative. The CDR3 runs from the conserved cysteine through the conserved F or W. Fields, in order: V gene, J gene, D gene, clone size, CDR3 protein, CDR3 DNA. The D gene is left open where the match is weak. Only some rows state a clone size, as once, few, many or a class for expanded clones.

v_gene: TRBV7-9; j_gene: TRBJ2-5; d_gene: TRBD2; abundance: -; CDR3aa: CSSSSRRGAGVGETQYF; CDR3nt: TGTTCCAGCAGCAGCCGCCGCGGGGCGGGAGTAGGAGAGACCCAGTACTTC
v_gene: TRBV4-3; j_gene: TRBJ1-2; d_gene: -; abundance: -; CDR3aa: CASSRAGRGDYGYTF; CDR3nt: TGCGCCAGCAGCAGAGCCGGGAGGGGGGACTATGGCTACACCTTC
v_gene: TRBV7-2; j_gene: TRBJ2-7; d_gene: TRBD1; abundance: -; CDR3aa: CASSLEIGQGKRGEQYF; CDR3nt: TGTGCCAGCAGCTTAGAGATTGGACAGGGGAAAAGAGGCGAGCAGTACTTC
v_gene: TRBV5-1; j_gene: TRBJ2-5; d_gene: -; abundance: -; CDR3aa: CASSLVQGQETQYF; CDR3nt: TGCGCCAGCAGCTTGGTACAGGGACAAGAGACCCAGTACTTC
v_gene: TRBV5-1; j_gene: TRBJ1-2; d_gene: -; abundance: -; CDR3aa: CASSLVLFGYTF; CDR3nt: TGCGCCAGCAGCTTGGTACTATTTGGCTACACCTTC
v_gene: TRBV7-8; j_gene: TRBJ2-5; d_gene: -; abundance: -; CDR3aa: CASSLVSGARKETQYF; CDR3nt: TGTGCCAGCAGCTTAGTCTCAGGGGCGAGGAAAGAGACCCAGTACTTC
v_gene: TRBV27; j_gene: TRBJ2-7; d_gene: TRBD2; abundance: -; CDR3aa: CASSGLAGYRKGTYEQYF; CDR3nt: TGTGCCAGCAGTGGACTAGCGGGATATAGAAAGGGGACCTACGAGCAGTACTTC
v_gene: TRBV5-1; j_gene: TRBJ1-6; d_gene: -; abundance: once; CDR3aa: CASSLEQGTLHF; CDR3nt: TGCGCCAGCAGCTTGGAACAGGGCACCCTCCACTTT
v_gene: TRBV7-9; j_gene: TRBJ2-1; d_gene: TRBD2; abundance: -; CDR3aa: CSSSLVAGGISYNEQFF; CDR3nt: TGTTCCAGCAGCTTAGTAGCGGGAGGAATCTCCTACAATGAGCAGTTCTTC
v_gene: TRBV6-4; j_gene: TRBJ1-5; d_gene: -; abundance: once; CDR3aa: CASSENSGNQPQHF; CDR3nt: TGTGCCAGCAGTGAGAACAGCGGAAATCAGCCCCAGCATTTT
v_gene: TRBV14; j_gene: TRBJ2-1; d_gene: TRBD2; abundance: once; CDR3aa: CASSLDLTSGSSYNEQFF; CDR3nt: TGTGCCAGCAGCCTTGACCTGACTAGCGGTAGCTCCTACAATGAGCAGTTCTTC
v_gene: TRBV18; j_gene: TRBJ2-1; d_gene: TRBD1; abundance: -; CDR3aa: CASSPRQGNNEQFF; CDR3nt: TGTGCCAGCTCACCTCGACAGGGTAACAATGAGCAGTTCTTC
v_gene: TRBV5-4; j_gene: TRBJ2-5; d_gene: TRBD1; abundance: -; CDR3aa: CASSSDPTGASSLYF; CDR3nt: TGTGCCAGCAGCTCCGACCCGACAGGGGCTTCCTCCCTTTACTTC
v_gene: TRBV2; j_gene: TRBJ2-4; d_gene: TRBD1; abundance: -; CDR3aa: CASKSGTGGALAKNIQYF; CDR3nt: TGTGCCAGCAAATCCGGGACAGGGGGCGCCTTAGCCAAAAACATTCAGTACTTC
v_gene: TRBV5-4; j_gene: TRBJ1-1; d_gene: -; abundance: -; CDR3aa: CASSLDPVVGTEAFF; CDR3nt: TGTGCCAGCAGCTTGGACCCCGTAGTTGGCACTGAAGCTTTCTTT
v_gene: TRBV2; j_gene: TRBJ1-1; d_gene: -; abundance: few; CDR3aa: CASVGGDTEAFF; CDR3nt: TGTGCCAGCGTGGGAGGAGACACTGAAGCTTTCTTT
v_gene: TRBV7-2; j_gene: TRBJ2-2; d_gene: TRBD2; abundance: -; CDR3aa: CASSKIAGGQGGELFF; CDR3nt: TGTGCCAGCAGCAAGATAGCGGGGGGGCAAGGCGGGGAGCTGTTTTTT
v_gene: TRBV19; j_gene: TRBJ2-6; d_gene: -; abundance: -; CDR3aa: CASSFDRTGANVLTF; CDR3nt: TGTGCCAGTAGTTTCGACAGGACTGGGGCCAACGTCCTGACTTTC
v_gene: TRBV6-5; j_gene: TRBJ2-2; d_gene: -; abundance: -; CDR3aa: CASRPSANTGELFF; CDR3nt: TGTGCCAGCAGGCCCAGCGCGAACACCGGGGAGCTGTTTTTT
v_gene: TRBV5-1; j_gene: TRBJ2-1; d_gene: TRBD1; abundance: once; CDR3aa: CASSFIETGARVQFF; CDR3nt: TGCGCCAGCAGCTTTATAGAGACAGGGGCCAGGGTGCAGTTCTTC
v_gene: TRBV5-1; j_gene: TRBJ2-7; d_gene: TRBD2; abundance: -; CDR3aa: CASNRQGMSSGTFDEQYF; CDR3nt: TGCGCCAGCAATCGGCAGGGGATGTCTAGCGGGACGTTCGACGAGCAGTACTTC
v_gene: TRBV4-2; j_gene: TRBJ1-2; d_gene: -; abundance: -; CDR3aa: CASSQGANYGYTF; CDR3nt: TGTGCCAGCAGCCAGGGCGCTAACTATGGCTACACCTTC
v_gene: TRBV15; j_gene: TRBJ2-1; d_gene: TRBD2; abundance: -; CDR3aa: CATIPTSGETNEQFF; CDR3nt: TGTGCCACCATCCCGACTAGCGGGGAAACCAATGAGCAGTTCTTC
v_gene: TRBV9; j_gene: TRBJ1-2; d_gene: TRBD1; abundance: -; CDR3aa: CASSVGKGQGARINYGYTF; CDR3nt: TGTGCCAGCAGCGTAGGGAAGGGACAGGGGGCACGGATTAACTATGGCTACACCTTC
v_gene: TRBV28; j_gene: TRBJ2-7; d_gene: TRBD1; abundance: -; CDR3aa: CASSIRDRRYEQYF; CDR3nt: TGTGCCAGCAGTATCCGGGACAGACGCTACGAGCAGTACTTC
v_gene: TRBV7-7; j_gene: TRBJ2-5; d_gene: -; abundance: -; CDR3aa: CASSPTGPQETQYF; CDR3nt: TGTGCTAGCAGCCCCACCGGTCCCCAAGAGACCCAGTACTTC
v_gene: TRBV28; j_gene: TRBJ1-1; d_gene: TRBD1; abundance: -; CDR3aa: CASSPPGGTEAFF; CDR3nt: TGTGCCAGCAGTCCGCCAGGGGGCACTGAAGCTTTCTTT
v_gene: TRBV4-3; j_gene: TRBJ1-1; d_gene: -; abundance: few; CDR3aa: CASSPSGVWNTEAFF; CDR3nt: TGCGCCAGCAGCCCATCAGGTGTTTGGAACACTGAAGCTTTCTTT
v_gene: TRBV5-1; j_gene: TRBJ2-5; d_gene: TRBD2; abundance: -; CDR3aa: CASSLGIAGGSETQYF; CDR3nt: TGCGCCAGCAGCTTGGGGATAGCGGGAGGTTCAGAGACCCAGTACTTC
v_gene: TRBV30; j_gene: TRBJ2-7; d_gene: -; abundance: -; CDR3aa: CAWSVDSPTYEQYF; CDR3nt: TGTGCCTGGAGTGTTGACAGCCCCACCTACGAGCAGTACTTC
v_gene: TRBV4-3; j_gene: TRBJ2-7; d_gene: -; abundance: -; CDR3aa: CASSQVVSREQYF; CDR3nt: TGCGCCAGCAGCCAAGTCGTATCGCGGGAGCAGTACTTC
v_gene: TRBV19; j_gene: TRBJ1-5; d_gene: -; abundance: -; CDR3aa: CASKKQVLSNQPQHF; CDR3nt: TGTGCCAGCAAAAAACAGGTCCTTAGCAATCAGCCCCAGCATTTT
v_gene: TRBV27; j_gene: TRBJ2-7; d_gene: TRBD2; abundance: -; CDR3aa: CASSLREGFIREGTYEQYF; CDR3nt: TGTGCCAGCAGTTTAAGGGAGGGTTTCATCCGGGAGGGCACCTACGAGCAGTACTTC
v_gene: TRBV28; j_gene: TRBJ2-3; d_gene: TRBD2; abundance: -; CDR3aa: CASSSPRGGSTDTQYF; CDR3nt: TGTGCCAGCAGTTCTCCGCGGGGGGGCAGCACAGATACGCAGTATTTT
v_gene: TRBV19; j_gene: TRBJ1-2; d_gene: -; abundance: -; CDR3aa: CASSNRAGDGYTF; CDR3nt: TGTGCCAGTAGTAACCGTGCAGGGGACGGCTACACCTTC
v_gene: TRBV19; j_gene: TRBJ1-2; d_gene: TRBD1; abundance: once; CDR3aa: CASSSGQGAFYGYTF; CDR3nt: TGTGCCAGTAGTTCCGGACAGGGAGCCTTCTATGGCTACACCTTC
v_gene: TRBV6-4; j_gene: TRBJ1-5; d_gene: -; abundance: -; CDR3aa: CATENRDGNQPQHF; CDR3nt: TGTGCCACCGAGAACAGGGACGGCAATCAGCCCCAGCATTTT
v_gene: TRBV7-2; j_gene: TRBJ2-3; d_gene: -; abundance: -; CDR3aa: CASSLFRSRDTQYF; CDR3nt: TGTGCCAGCAGCTTATTCCGGAGCAGAGATACGCAGTATTTT
v_gene: TRBV7-9; j_gene: TRBJ2-7; d_gene: TRBD2; abundance: -; CDR3aa: CASSSKRLTSGNSYEQYF; CDR3nt: TGTGCCAGCAGCTCCAAAAGATTGACTAGCGGGAACTCCTACGAGCAGTACTTC
v_gene: TRBV7-6; j_gene: TRBJ1-6; d_gene: -; abundance: -; CDR3aa: CASSLQRMNSPLHF; CDR3nt: TGTGCCAGCAGCTTGCAGAGGATGAATTCACCCCTCCACTTT
v_gene: TRBV14; j_gene: TRBJ2-1; d_gene: TRBD2; abundance: -; CDR3aa: CASSQVRGRANEQFF; CDR3nt: TGTGCCAGCAGCCAAGTCCGCGGGAGGGCGAATGAGCAGTTCTTC
v_gene: TRBV6-5; j_gene: TRBJ2-7; d_gene: -; abundance: -; CDR3aa: CASSPTGTSAYEQYF; CDR3nt: TGTGCCAGCAGCCCTACCGGGACATCAGCCTACGAGCAGTACTTC
v_gene: TRBV7-6; j_gene: TRBJ2-5; d_gene: -; abundance: -; CDR3aa: CASSLQKETQYF; CDR3nt: TGTGCCAGCAGCTTACAAAAAGAGACCCAGTACTTC
v_gene: TRBV19; j_gene: TRBJ2-3; d_gene: -; abundance: -; CDR3aa: CASSPASGTDTQYF; CDR3nt: TGTGCCAGTAGTCCAGCGTCGGGCACAGATACGCAGTATTTT